This T cell receptor (beta chain) is drawn from a study of T cell responses to AZD1222 COVID-19 vaccine. Findings and limits, study-wide: No repertoire was sampled before or during the peak T cell response, only after it.

The table came from immunoSEQ multiplex PCR; TCRdb's copy has only in-frame clones and leaves some out. Of over 100,000 clones detected, roughly 86% appear once; the ten largest clones hold more than 10%. On this clone: The antigen is not known.

This clonotype was sampled from an adult in good health. Here the sequenced sample was peripheral blood, taken on day 0 of AZD1222 vaccination.

The CDR3 sequence is CSVDHKNTEAFF. CDR3 DNA: TGCAGCGTAGACCACAAGAACACTGAAGCTTTCTTT. J is TRBJ1-1 and V is TRBV29-1; D unresolved. The CDR3 spans 12 residues. Deletions cut 6 bases from V and 1 base from J, with 9 bases between. Germline V gene sequence: CDR1 SQVTM, CDR2 ANQGSEA.